These 21 T cell receptor beta chains were all obtained from the same sample, sequenced in a study of T cell repertoires in ileal Crohn's disease. The assay was immunoSEQ multiplex PCR, and TCRdb's table has in-frame clones only and misses some. The sample carries around 14,000 clones, around three quarters recorded once. Sequenced material: ileal tissue. These TCRs come from an adult with Crohn's disease.

The rearrangement uses TRBV5-5 and TRBJ2-3; tentatively, D is TRBD1 (6 bases). The CDR3 spans 15 residues. Germline V gene data show CDR1 as SGHKS and CDR2 as YYEKEE (reference sequence). Trimming stripped 1 base from V and 3 bases from J, with 12 bases between. Here the CDR3 DNA reads TGTGCCAGCAGCTTGTATCCACAGGGAACAGATACGCAGTATTTT. Residues: CASSLYPQGTDTQYF.

This clone was observed a handful of times. The rearrangement links TRBV7-8 to TRBJ1-2, with TRBD1 matching 7 bases. The germline V gene has CDR1 SGHVS and CDR2 FQNEAQ. The CDR3 is 14 amino acids. V was pared by 4 bases and J by 5 bases, with 7 bases of the junction left unmatched. The CDR3 protein is CASSSKKGAYGYTF. The DNA for the CDR3 is TGTGCCAGCAGCTCTAAAAAGGGGGCTTATGGCTACACCTTC.

This clone was found once. V and J are TRBV7-3 and TRBJ1-1; D ambiguous. There are 13 residues in the CDR3. V dropped 3 bases and J dropped 4 bases, with 9 bases sitting between them. CDR1 SGHTA and CDR2 FQGTGA come from the germline V gene. The chain's CDR3 is CASSFSLTTEAFF. CDR3 nucleotide sequence: TGTGCCAGCAGCTTCTCCTTGACCACTGAAGCTTTCTTT.

The chain combines TRBV7-3 with TRBJ2-3; tentatively, D is TRBD1 (6 bases). The CDR3 sequence is 15 residues long. CDR1 is SGHTA and CDR2 is FQGTGA in the germline V gene. V lost 5 bases and J 1 base, leaving 13 bases between the germline ends. The CDR3 bases are TGTGCCAGCAGCAATACACAGGGCGGCACAGATACGCAGTATTTT. This encodes CASSNTQGGTDTQYF. Full variable domain (outside the CDR3, taken from reference TRBV7-3 and TRBJ2-3): GAGVSQTPSNKVTEKGKYVELRCDPISGHTALYWYRQSLGQGPEFLIYFQGTGAADDSGLPNDRFFAVRPEGSVSTLKIQRTERGDSAVYLCASSNTQGGTDTQYFGPGTRLTVL.

This clone showed up just a few times. The rearrangement uses TRBV4-2 and TRBJ1-1; no reliable D call. In germline, CDR1 is LGHNA, CDR2 YNFKEQ. V was cut by 2 bases and J by 1 base, with 17 bases left in between. This CDR3 has 17 residues. CDR3 in amino acids: CASSQHDKERGNTEAFF. In nucleotides, the CDR3 is TGTGCCAGCAGCCAACACGACAAGGAGCGGGGGAACACTGAAGCTTTCTTT.

This clone was seen just once. The genes are TRBV6-1 and TRBJ2-1; 15 positions match TRBD2. Trimming removed 4 bases from V and 4 bases from J; junction bases left unmatched: 8. This CDR3 is built from 18 residues. The germline V gene has CDR1 MNHNS and CDR2 SASEGT. CDR3 bases: TGTGCCAGCAGTGCCCAGCCGGGACTAGCGGGGGGTTACAATGAGCAGTTCTTC. It yields the protein CASSAQPGLAGGYNEQFF.

The chain combines TRBV19 with TRBJ1-4; weak D call: TRBD1 (5 bases). V dropped 7 bases and J dropped 0 bases, with 15 bases sitting between them. The germline V gene encodes CDR1 LNHDA and CDR2 SQIVND (reference sequence). The CDR3 is 16 residues long. CDR3 amino acids: CASKQQWGATNEKLFF. The CDR3 DNA follows: TGTGCCAGTAAACAACAGTGGGGGGCAACTAATGAAAAACTGTTTTTT.

The V gene is TRBV14, the J gene TRBJ2-4; TRBD1 matches at 8 bases. J was trimmed by 8 bases and V by 4 bases; bases with no gene match: 10. Germline CDR1 and CDR2: SGHDN and FVKESK. This CDR3 contains 15 residues. The CDR3 nucleotides are TGTGCCAGCAGCCTTGTCCCGGGACAGGTTGACATTCAGTACTTC. Its protein product is CASSLVPGQVDIQYF.

V is TRBV28 and J is TRBJ1-3; maybe TRBD1 (5 bases). The CDR3 runs 14 residues. CDR1 is MDHEN and CDR2 is SYDVKM in the germline V gene. V gave up 1 base and J gave up 3 bases, with 7 bases separating them. CDR3 residues: CASSLSGFGNTIYF. CDR3 DNA: TGTGCCAGCAGTTTATCAGGGTTTGGAAACACCATATATTTT.

In this sample, this clone is medium-sized. The gene calls are TRBV2 and TRBJ1-6, with D possibly being TRBD1 (6 bases). Trimming took 5 bases from V and 4 from J, leaving 12 bases between them. This CDR3 comprises 15 residues. Germline V gives CDR1 SNHLY, CDR2 FYNNEI. The DNA for the CDR3 is TGTGCCAGCAGTCCGGGACACCCATATAATTCACCCCTCCACTTT. Residues: CASSPGHPYNSPLHF.

The rearrangement joins TRBV5-4 to TRBJ2-7; 8 bases align to TRBD1. CDR3 size: 16 residues. Losses at the gene ends were 4 bases for V and 7 bases for J; bases not matched to a gene: 16. Germline V lookup: CDR1 SGHNT, CDR2 YYREEE (reference sequence). In nucleotides, the CDR3 is TGTGCCAGCAGCCGCGACACAGGGGGATGGCCGTCGGAGCAGTACTTC. Residues: CASSRDTGGWPSEQYF.

This clone was counted a few times. The chain recombines TRBV7-3 with TRBJ2-1, with TRBD2 matching 9 bases. Trimming took 5 bases from V and 4 from J; bases not matched to a gene: 9. Per the germline V gene, CDR1 is SGHTA and CDR2 is FQGTGA. CDR3 length: 16 amino acids. In DNA, the CDR3 is TGTGCCAGCAGCGTGGTGTCTAGCGGGGTTTACAATGAGCAGTTCTTC. Its protein is CASSVVSSGVYNEQFF. The full variable domain, with the rest looked up from reference TRBV7-3 and TRBJ2-1, is GAGVSQTPSNKVTEKGKYVELRCDPISGHTALYWYRQSLGQGPEFLIYFQGTGAADDSGLPNDRFFAVRPEGSVSTLKIQRTERGDSAVYLCASSVVSSGVYNEQFFGPGTRLTVL.

The CDR3 region is CASSIPPGAQYF. CDR3 nucleotides: TGTGCCAGCAGTATTCCCCCGGGGGCGCAGTATTTT. This chain connects TRBV27 to TRBJ2-3; D may be TRBD2 (6 bases). The CDR3 is 12 amino acids. Trimming removed 5 bases at V and 10 bases at J, with 13 bases between. Germline CDR1 and CDR2: MNHEY and SMNVEV (reference sequence).

The chain has TRBV27 and TRBJ2-3; possibly TRBD1 for D (7 bases). The V end was cut by 5 bases, the J end by 5 bases, with 17 bases between. Germline-derived CDR1 and CDR2 are MNHEY and SMNVEV (reference sequence). The CDR3 is 15 amino acids. DNA for the CDR3: TGTGCCAGCAGTATCCCAGGGGGGCCGGGAGATACGCAGTATTTT. Protein product: CASSIPGGPGDTQYF.

This chain joins TRBV7-9 and TRBJ2-7, with TRBD1 matching over 10 bases. V was pared by 4 bases and J by 8 bases, with 14 bases of the junction left unmatched. This CDR3 has 16 residues. CDR1 and CDR2 (germline): SEHNR, FQNEAQ (reference sequence). The CDR3 loop reads CASSSGEGTGDRKQYF. CDR3 DNA: TGTGCCAGCAGCTCAGGAGAAGGGACAGGGGACAGGAAGCAGTACTTC.

The gene calls are TRBV27 and TRBJ2-7; D might be TRBD2 (5 bases). The CDR3 contains 15 residues. Trimming stripped 8 bases from V and 2 bases from J, with 19 bases between. The V gene's germline CDR1 is MNHEY and CDR2 SMNVEV (reference sequence). The CDR3 bases are TGTGCCAGCCGAAGACGGGGAACGGACGCCTACGAGCAGTACTTC. This encodes CASRRRGTDAYEQYF.

This clone was detected once. The V gene is TRBV2, the J gene TRBJ2-2, with D maybe TRBD2 (5 bases). The length of the CDR3 is 12 residues. Germline V gene lookup returns CDR1 SNHLY and CDR2 FYNNEI. The V end was cut by 6 bases, the J end by 5 bases, with 7 bases between. In nucleotides, the CDR3 is TGTGCCAGCAGCGAGGGAACCGGGGAGCTGTTTTTT. Protein product: CASSEGTGELFF.

V usage is TRBV18 and J usage is TRBJ1-6, with D unresolved. The V gene's germline CDR1 is KGHSH and CDR2 LQKENI. Trimming stripped 3 bases from V and 10 bases from J, with 10 bases between. The CDR3 is 13 amino acids. CDR3 nucleotides: TGTGCCAGCTCACCTGAGGAAACGTCACCCCTCCACTTT. Translation gives CASSPEETSPLHF.

This chain links TRBV6-1 with TRBJ1-2, with D unresolved. The CDR3 totals 14 residues. Germline CDR1 is MNHNS and CDR2 is SASEGT. V was shortened by 5 bases and J by 4 bases, with 14 bases between the two germline ends. CDR3 DNA: TGTGCCAGCAGTAAGGCAGTCTTAGGCTATGGCTACACCTTC. It specifies CASSKAVLGYGYTF.

This rearrangement joins TRBV5-1 to TRBJ2-7; tentatively, D is TRBD1 (5 bases). Deletions cut 4 bases from V and 2 bases from J, with 16 bases between. The CDR3 runs 15 residues. Germline lookup yields CDR1 SGHRS and CDR2 YFSETQ. CDR3 DNA sequence: TGCGCCAGCAGCGAAAGTCCAGGGTACCCCTACGAGCAGTACTTC. Translating gives CASSESPGYPYEQYF.

This chain joins TRBV27 and TRBJ2-7; 9 bases are a match to TRBD1. J gave up 5 bases and V 6 bases, and 8 bases lay outside the gene matches. Germline lookup yields CDR1 MNHEY and CDR2 SMNVEV (reference sequence). The CDR3 runs 14 residues. The CDR3 reads CASSLRDREDEQYF. DNA for the CDR3: TGTGCCAGCAGCCTCCGGGACAGGGAGGACGAGCAGTACTTC.